The clone carrying this T cell receptor (beta chain) was detected only a few times. The authors ran a second PCR of 7 to 11 cycles using a sample-barcoded 5' primer and a J-beta primer mix. TCRdb fed the 5' RACE reads into MiXCR, producing one record per CDR3 protein. The table lists under 700,000 distinct CDR3 sequences, 24% of them singletons. Total RNA was extracted at no less than 5 micrograms per sample. The data originate from a study of blood T cells in healthy people across ages. CDR1 is MDHEN and CDR2 is SYDVKM in the germline V gene. J was trimmed by 10 bases and V by 5 bases; bases with no gene match: 12. The CDR3 extends over 16 amino acids. The same sample was also studied in work on T cells of mothers and their children.

The receptor was isolated from a boy aged 5-17 years in good health. The V gene is TRBV28, the J gene TRBJ2-1; 12 positions match TRBD2. The sequencing input was blood. CDR3 DNA: TGTGCCAGCAGTCTTTGGACTAGCGGGGAAAGGTTCGAGCAGTTCTTC. Its translation: CASSLWTSGERFEQFF.